Here is one T cell receptor beta chain with its context. The authors' processing: Reference gene primer amplification gave nucleated cell count estimates. Libraries were prepared by immunoSEQ multiplex PCR; TCRdb keeps only in-frame clonotypes and omits some of them. V and J calls and clone size are those listed in that table; D and trimming were worked out from the DNA. In the table there are around 170,000 clones, around 89% of which are singletons. The data were obtained in a study of blood T cell repertoires in COVID-19. Study information: Material from acute and convalescent COVID-19 was sourced from the United States, Italy and Spain. T cells, B-cell-depleted T cells, or PBMCs supplied cDNA or gDNA.

The CDR3 length is 17 residues. The V and J genes are TRBV21-1 and TRBJ1-6; the D call TRBD1 from the table was never checked on the DNA. TRBV21-1 is a listed pseudogene. The receptor was derived from a man between 60 and 70 years old with acute or convalescent COVID-19. What was sequenced was peripheral blood. The CDR3 here is CASSKGHRALYNSPLHF. The CDR3 DNA sequence: TGTGCCAGCAGCAAAGGTCACAGGGCGCTCTATAATTCACCCCTCCACTTT.